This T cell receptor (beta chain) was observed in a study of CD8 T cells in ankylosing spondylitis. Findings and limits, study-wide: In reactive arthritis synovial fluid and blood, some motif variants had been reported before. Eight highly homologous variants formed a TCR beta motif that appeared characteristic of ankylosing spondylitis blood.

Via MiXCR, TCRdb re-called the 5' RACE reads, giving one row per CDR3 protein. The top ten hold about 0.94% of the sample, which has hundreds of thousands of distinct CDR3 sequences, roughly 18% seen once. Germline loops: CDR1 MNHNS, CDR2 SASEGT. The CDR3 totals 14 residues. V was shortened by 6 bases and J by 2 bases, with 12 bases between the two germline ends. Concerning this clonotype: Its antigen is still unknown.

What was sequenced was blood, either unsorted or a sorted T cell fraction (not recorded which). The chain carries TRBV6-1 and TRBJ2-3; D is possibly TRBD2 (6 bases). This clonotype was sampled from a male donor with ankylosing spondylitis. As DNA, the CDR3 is TGTGCCAGCAGCATCGGACTATACACAGATACGCAGTATTTT. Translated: CASSIGLYTDTQYF.